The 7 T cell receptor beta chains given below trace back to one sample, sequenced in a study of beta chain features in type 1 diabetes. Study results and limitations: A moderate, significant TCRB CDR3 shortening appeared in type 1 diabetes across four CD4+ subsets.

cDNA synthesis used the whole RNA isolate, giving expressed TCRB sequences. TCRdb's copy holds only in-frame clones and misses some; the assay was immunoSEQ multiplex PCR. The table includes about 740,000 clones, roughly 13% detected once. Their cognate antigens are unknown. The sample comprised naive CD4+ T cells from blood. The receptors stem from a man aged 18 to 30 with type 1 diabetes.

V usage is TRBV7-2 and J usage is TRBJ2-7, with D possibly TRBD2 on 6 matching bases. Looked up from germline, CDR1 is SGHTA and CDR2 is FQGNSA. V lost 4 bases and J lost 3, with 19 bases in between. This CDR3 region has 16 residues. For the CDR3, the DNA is TGTGCCAGCAGCTCGGGACTGATAGATCTTCACTACGAGCAGTACTTC. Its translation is CASSSGLIDLHYEQYF.

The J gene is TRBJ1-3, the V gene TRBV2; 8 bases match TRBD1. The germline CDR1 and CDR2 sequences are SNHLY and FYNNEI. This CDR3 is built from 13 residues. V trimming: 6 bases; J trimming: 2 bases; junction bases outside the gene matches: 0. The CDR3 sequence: CASRDRAGNTIYF. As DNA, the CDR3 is TGTGCCAGCAGGGACAGGGCTGGAAACACCATATATTTT.

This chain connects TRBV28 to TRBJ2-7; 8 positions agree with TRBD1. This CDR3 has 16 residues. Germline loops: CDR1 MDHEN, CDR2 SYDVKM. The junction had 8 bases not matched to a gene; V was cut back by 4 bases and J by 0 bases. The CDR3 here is CASSSGQGFGSYEQYF. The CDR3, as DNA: TGTGCCAGCAGTTCCGGACAGGGATTTGGCTCCTACGAGCAGTACTTC.

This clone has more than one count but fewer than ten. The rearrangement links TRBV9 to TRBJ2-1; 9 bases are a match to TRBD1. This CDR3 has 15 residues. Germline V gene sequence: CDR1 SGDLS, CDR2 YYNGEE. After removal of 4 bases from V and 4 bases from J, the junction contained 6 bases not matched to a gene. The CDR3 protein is CASSSGTGLYNEQFF. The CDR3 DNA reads TGTGCCAGCAGCAGCGGGACAGGGCTATACAATGAGCAGTTCTTC.

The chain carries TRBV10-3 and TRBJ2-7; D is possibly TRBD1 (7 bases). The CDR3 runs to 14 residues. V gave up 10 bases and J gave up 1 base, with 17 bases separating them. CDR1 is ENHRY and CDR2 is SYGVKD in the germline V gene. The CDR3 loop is CATTQGTPSYEQYF. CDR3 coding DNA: TGTGCCACCACACAGGGGACTCCATCCTACGAGCAGTACTTC.

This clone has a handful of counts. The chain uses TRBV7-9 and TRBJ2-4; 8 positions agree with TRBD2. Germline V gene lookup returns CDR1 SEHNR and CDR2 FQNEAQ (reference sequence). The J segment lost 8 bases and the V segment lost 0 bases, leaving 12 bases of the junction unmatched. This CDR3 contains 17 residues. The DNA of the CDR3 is TGTGCCAGCAGCTTAGCCGTTTTGCGGGGGGCCTCTCACATTCAGTACTTC. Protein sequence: CASSLAVLRGASHIQYF.

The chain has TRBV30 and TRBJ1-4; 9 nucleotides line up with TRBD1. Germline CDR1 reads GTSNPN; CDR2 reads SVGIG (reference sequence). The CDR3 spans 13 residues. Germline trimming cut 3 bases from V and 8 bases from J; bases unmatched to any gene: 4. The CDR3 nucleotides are TGTGCCTGGAGCAGACAGGGGGGGGAAAAACTGTTTTTT. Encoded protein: CAWSRQGGEKLFF.